These T cell receptor beta chains were read from a single sample in a study of blood T cell repertoires in COVID-19. Clones were read by immunoSEQ multiplex PCR, and TCRdb kept only the in-frame ones, dropping some. The sample shows 150,000 to 200,000 clones, 86% of them seen only once. Sequences were obtained from peripheral blood. The receptors shown here come from a man aged 18 to 35 with acute or convalescent COVID-19. Each CDR3 is given with its conserved first and last residue. The D gene is left open where the match is weak. Not every row has a clone size; where given, it reads once, few, many or a size class.

clone size	D gene	V gene	J gene	CDR3 DNA	CDR3 protein
.	.	TRBV15	TRBJ2-1	TGTGCCACCAGCAGAGGGGGCGCCCAGTTCTTC	CATSRGGAQFF
once	.	TRBV27	TRBJ2-3	TGTGCCAGCAGTTACCGACACCCGAACGGGGCAGATACGCAGTATTTT	CASSYRHPNGADTQYF
.	.	TRBV25-1	TRBJ2-2	TGTGCCAGCAGTGGACAGAACACCGGGGAGCTGTTTTTT	CASSGQNTGELFF
.	TRBD1	TRBV4-2	TRBJ1-3	TGTGCCAGCAGCCAAACCGGGACAGGGGATTTTGGAAACACCATATATTTT	CASSQTGTGDFGNTIYF
.	.	TRBV7-3	TRBJ2-2	TGTGCCAGCAGCAACGGACAGCTCACCGGGGAGCTGTTTTTT	CASSNGQLTGELFF
.	.	TRBV21-1	TRBJ1-6	TGTGCCAGCAGCACCCCCCGCCTTAGTTTTCGGGGAAATTCACCCCTCCACTTT	CASSTPRLSFRGNSPLHF
.	.	TRBV7-8	TRBJ1-2	TGTGCCAGCACCCCAGGTACTAACTATGGCTACACCTTC	CASTPGTNYGYTF
.	TRBD1	TRBV5-6	TRBJ1-3	TGTGCCAGCAGCTTCGGGACAGGGGATGGAAACACCATATATTTT	CASSFGTGDGNTIYF
.	.	TRBV30	TRBJ2-7	TGTGCCTGGTCCCTGGGGGCAGGGGACTACGAGCAGTACTTC	CAWSLGAGDYEQYF
.	.	TRBV18	TRBJ2-7	TGTGCCAGCTCACCGGACAGCTCCTACGAGCAGTACTTC	CASSPDSSYEQYF
.	.	TRBV3-1/TRBV3-2	TRBJ1-2	TGTGCCAGCAGCCATTCGGGGATCGAGGACTATGGCTACACCTTC	CASSHSGIEDYGYTF
few	.	TRBV28	TRBJ1-6	TGTGCCAGCAGTTTAGGTGACAGAAATTCACCCCTCCACTTT	CASSLGDRNSPLHF
.	TRBD1	TRBV4-1	TRBJ2-7	TGCGCCAGCAGCCAAGGACAGGGAGCCTACGAGCAGTACTTC	CASSQGQGAYEQYF
.	TRBD1	TRBV12-3/TRBV12-4	TRBJ1-1	TGTGCTACACTGGGCAGGGGGAGGACTGAAGCTTTCTTT	CATLGRGRTEAFF
.	.	TRBV20-1	TRBJ1-2	TGCAGTGCTAGTGAGGTGACAGGAAGAGCTAGCTATGGCTACACCTTC	CSASEVTGRASYGYTF
.	.	TRBV10-1	TRBJ2-3	TGCGCCAGCAGCCGCAGGGCCTCAGATACGCAGTATTTT	CASSRRASDTQYF
.	.	TRBV19	TRBJ1-1	TGTGCCAGTAGTCCCGGTACGAGCCTCGAAGCTTTCTTT	CASSPGTSLEAFF
.	.	TRBV7-6	TRBJ2-5	TGTGCCAGCAGCTTAGAATCGTCCTCTCAAGAGACCCAGTACTTC	CASSLESSSQETQYF
.	TRBD2	TRBV18	TRBJ2-3	TGTGCCAGCTCGAGACCTAGCGGGGTGTTTAGCACAGATACGCAGTATTTT	CASSRPSGVFSTDTQYF
.	.	TRBV11-2	TRBJ1-6	TGTGCCAGCAGCTTACGGGGACATCAACGGGGGGCCCTCCACTTT	CASSLRGHQRGALHF
.	.	TRBV19	TRBJ1-6	TGTGCCAGTAGTACCATAGCATCCTATAATTCACCCCTCCACTTT	CASSTIASYNSPLHF
.	TRBD2	TRBV6-5	TRBJ2-3	TGTGCCAGCAGTTACCGCGGGGGTTTCACAGATACGCAGTATTTT	CASSYRGGFTDTQYF
.	.	TRBV3-1/TRBV3-2	TRBJ2-1	TGTGCCAGCAGCCTCTTCTACAATGAGCAGTTCTTC	CASSLFYNEQFF
.	TRBD2	TRBV7-3	TRBJ2-2	TGTGCCAGCAGCCCCAAAGGATTCCATAGCGGGGGGGCCAGGATCGGGGAGCTGTTTTTT	CASSPKGFHSGGARIGELFF
.	.	TRBV2	TRBJ2-1	TGTGCCAGCAGTGAACAAATGACAGAAAGCAATGAGCAGTTCTTC	CASSEQMTESNEQFF
few	.	TRBV7-8	TRBJ2-1	TGTGCCAGCAGCTTATTGCTGCGATCTGCTTCTTACAATGAGCAGTTCTTC	CASSLLLRSASYNEQFF
once	.	TRBV20-1	TRBJ1-2	TGCAGTGCCACTCCTAACTATGGCTACACCTTC	CSATPNYGYTF
few	.	TRBV19	TRBJ1-1	TGTGCCAGTACGTTGGGGGCGCCGAACACTGAAGCTTTCTTT	CASTLGAPNTEAFF
few	TRBD1	TRBV7-8	TRBJ2-7	TGTGCCAGCAGCTCACAGGGGGCGTCCTACGAGCAGTACTTC	CASSSQGASYEQYF
.	TRBD1	TRBV2	TRBJ1-6	TGTGCCAGCAGTCAGGGGGGCTCGGGATCACCCCTCCACTTT	CASSQGGSGSPLHF
.	.	TRBV23-1	TRBJ2-7	TGCGCCAGCAGTCAACCGACTACAGGGTTCTACGAGCAGTACTTC	CASSQPTTGFYEQYF
.	.	TRBV4-1	TRBJ1-1	TGCGCCCGCAGCCTCGACGGGGGGGGTGACACTGAAGCTTTCTTT	CARSLDGGGDTEAFF
.	.	TRBV29-1	TRBJ1-1	TGCAGCGTTGAAGATCTCCCATACTCGAACACTGAAGCTTTCTTT	CSVEDLPYSNTEAFF
.	.	TRBV30	TRBJ1-5	TGTGCCTGGAGTGTGGGGTATGGGGGCCATCAGCCCCAGCATTTT	CAWSVGYGGHQPQHF
.	TRBD1	TRBV23-1	TRBJ1-2	TGCGCCAGCAGTCAGTCGACAGGGCGCCATAACTATGGCTACACCTTC	CASSQSTGRHNYGYTF
once	TRBD1	TRBV24-1	TRBJ2-3	TGTGCCACCAGCCAGAGCGACGTACAGGGGGCGATATGGACAGATACGCAGTATTTT	CATSQSDVQGAIWTDTQYF
.	.	TRBV25-1	TRBJ1-4	TGTGCCAGCAGCAGAAGGGGGGGCCGGACGGACGAAAAACTGTTTTTT	CASSRRGGRTDEKLFF
.	.	TRBV4-1	TRBJ1-1	TGCGCCAGCAGCCAAGATCCGGGTAACACTGAAGCTTTCTTT	CASSQDPGNTEAFF
.	TRBD2	TRBV19	TRBJ2-1	TGTGCCAGTAGTAACACCGGGACTAGAAATGAGCAGTTCTTC	CASSNTGTRNEQFF
.	.	TRBV5-5	TRBJ1-3	TGTGCCAGCAGCTTGGTAGTCCAAAGCTCTGGAAACACCATATATTTT	CASSLVVQSSGNTIYF
few	.	TRBV3-1/TRBV3-2	TRBJ1-2	TGTGCCAGCAGCCAAGCCCCCACAGGCTCTTATGGCTACACCTTC	CASSQAPTGSYGYTF
.	TRBD1	TRBV5-1	TRBJ1-5	TGCGCCAGCAGCCGCACAGGGGGCAGCCAGCCCCAGCATTTT	CASSRTGGSQPQHF
once	.	TRBV6-5	TRBJ1-4	TGTGCCAGCAGGACGGACGCGGGGAATGAAAAACTGTTTTTT	CASRTDAGNEKLFF
.	TRBD1	TRBV7-2	TRBJ2-5	TGTGCCAGCAGCTTGGGACAGGGGCAGCAAGAGACCCAGTACTTC	CASSLGQGQQETQYF
.	TRBD2	TRBV7-2	TRBJ2-5	TGTGCCAGCAGCCCCCAGGCTAGCGGGGCCCAAGAGACCCAGTACTTC	CASSPQASGAQETQYF
.	.	TRBV19	TRBJ1-5	TGTGCCAGTAGAGCGGGATGGACACAACGTAGCAATCAGCCCCAGCATTTT	CASRAGWTQRSNQPQHF
.	.	TRBV18	TRBJ1-5	TGTGCCAGCTCAGAAGGGAGGTATAGCAATCAGCCCCAGCATTTT	CASSEGRYSNQPQHF
.	.	TRBV30	TRBJ1-2	TGTGCCTGGAGGGAAACAGGGTTAGCTAACTATGGCTACACCTTC	CAWRETGLANYGYTF